This TCR beta chain was recorded in a study of blood T cell repertoires in COVID-19. Study-level information: Sample material is recorded as cDNA or gDNA derived from T cells, B-cell-depleted T cells, or PBMCs.

The germline CDR1 and CDR2 sequences are SEHNR and FQNEAQ (reference sequence). Trimming pared 8 bases from V and 1 base from J, leaving 14 bases between. This CDR3 spans 14 amino acids. In the authors' methods: Reference gene primer amplification yielded estimated nucleated cell counts. Using immunoSEQ multiplex PCR, the repertoire was profiled, and TCRdb retains in-frame clones only, with some absent. That table furnishes V, J and clone size, whereas the DNA furnished D and trimming. Of 250,000 to 300,000 clones listed, about nine tenths are singletons. The sequencing sample was made of peripheral blood. The chain recombines TRBV7-9 with TRBJ1-2; D is perhaps TRBD1 (6 bases). The TCR was taken from a woman aged 40 to 49 who had recovered from COVID-19. CDR3 sequence: CASVLGAGNYGYTF. The CDR3 DNA is TGTGCCAGCGTCCTGGGGGCGGGTAACTATGGCTACACCTTC.